This T cell receptor beta chain comes out of a study of cytomegalovirus exposure and HLA in healthy donors. Overall study findings and caveats: Later, an analysis found that common viral pathogens appeared to be linked with several of the most significant clusters.

PCR used 60 Vbeta primers and 13 Jbeta primers. This table comes from immunoSEQ multiplex PCR, and its TCRdb copy is limited to in-frame clones, with some not included. The sample yields about 190,000 clones, around 75% seen once. The CDR3 length is 15 residues. V shed 0 bases, J shed 1 base, and the junction held 2 bases outside the gene matches. Germline V CDR1 and CDR2: MNHNY, SVGAGI (reference sequence). A word on this clone: The antigen is unknown.

The sequence was obtained from a woman aged 25 to 39 in good health and CMV-seronegative. The specimen was PBMCs. The chain combines TRBV6-6 with TRBJ2-5; TRBD2 aligns across 7 bases. This CDR3 is CASSYSWEGQETQYF. In nucleotides, the CDR3 is TGTGCCAGCAGTTACTCGTGGGAGGGCCAAGAGACCCAGTACTTC.